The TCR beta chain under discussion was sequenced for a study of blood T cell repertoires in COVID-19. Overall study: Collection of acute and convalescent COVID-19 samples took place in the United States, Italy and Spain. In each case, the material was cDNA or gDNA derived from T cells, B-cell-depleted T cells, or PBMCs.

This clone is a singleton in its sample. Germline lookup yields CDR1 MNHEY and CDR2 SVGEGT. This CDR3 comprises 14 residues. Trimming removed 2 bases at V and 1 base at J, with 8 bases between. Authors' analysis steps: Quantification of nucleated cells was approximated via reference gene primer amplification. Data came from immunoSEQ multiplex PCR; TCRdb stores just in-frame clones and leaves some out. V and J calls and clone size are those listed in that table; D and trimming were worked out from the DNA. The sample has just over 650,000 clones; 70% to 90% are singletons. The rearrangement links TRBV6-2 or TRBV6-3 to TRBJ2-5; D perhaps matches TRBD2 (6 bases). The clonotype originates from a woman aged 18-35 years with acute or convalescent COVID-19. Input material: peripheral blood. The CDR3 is CASSYGGIQETQYF. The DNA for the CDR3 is TGTGCCAGCAGTTACGGAGGGATCCAAGAGACCCAGTACTTC.